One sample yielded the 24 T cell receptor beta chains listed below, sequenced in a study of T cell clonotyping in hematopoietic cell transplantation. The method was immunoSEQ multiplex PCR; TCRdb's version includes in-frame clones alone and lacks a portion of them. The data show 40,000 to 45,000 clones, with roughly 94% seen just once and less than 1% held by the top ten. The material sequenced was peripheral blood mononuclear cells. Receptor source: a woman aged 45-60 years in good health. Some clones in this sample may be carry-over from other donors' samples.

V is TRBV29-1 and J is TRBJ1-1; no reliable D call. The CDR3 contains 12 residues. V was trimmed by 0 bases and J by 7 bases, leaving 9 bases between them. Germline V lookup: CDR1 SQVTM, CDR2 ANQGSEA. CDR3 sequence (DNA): TGCAGCGTTGAAGACAGCGAATATGAAGCTTTCTTT. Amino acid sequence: CSVEDSEYEAFF.

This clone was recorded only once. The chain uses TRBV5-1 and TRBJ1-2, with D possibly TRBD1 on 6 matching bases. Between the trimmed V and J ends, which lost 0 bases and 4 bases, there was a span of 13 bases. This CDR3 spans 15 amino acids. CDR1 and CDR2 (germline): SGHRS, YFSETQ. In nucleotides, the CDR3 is TGCGCCAGCAGCTTGGAGGGGGACCCTTCCTATGGCTACACCTTC. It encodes CASSLEGDPSYGYTF.

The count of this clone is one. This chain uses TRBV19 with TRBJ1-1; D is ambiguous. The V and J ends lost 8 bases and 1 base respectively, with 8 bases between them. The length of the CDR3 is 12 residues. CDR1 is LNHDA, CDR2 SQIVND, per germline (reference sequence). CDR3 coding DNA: TGTGCCAGTCCCGGCGGGAACACTGAAGCTTTCTTT. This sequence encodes CASPGGNTEAFF.

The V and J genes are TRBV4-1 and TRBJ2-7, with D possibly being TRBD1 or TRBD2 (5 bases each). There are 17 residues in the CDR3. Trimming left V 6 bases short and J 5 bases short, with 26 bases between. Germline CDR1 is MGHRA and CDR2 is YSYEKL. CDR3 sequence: CASRSSFGKGHSDEQYF. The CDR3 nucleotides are TGCGCCAGCAGATCGTCCTTCGGCAAGGGGCATAGCGACGAGCAGTACTTC.

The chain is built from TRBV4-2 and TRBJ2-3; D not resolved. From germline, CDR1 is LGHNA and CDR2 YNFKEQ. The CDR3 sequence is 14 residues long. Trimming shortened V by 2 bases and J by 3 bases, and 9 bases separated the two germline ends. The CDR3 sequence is CASSQFLATDTQYF. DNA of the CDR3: TGTGCCAGCAGCCAATTCCTTGCGACAGATACGCAGTATTTT.

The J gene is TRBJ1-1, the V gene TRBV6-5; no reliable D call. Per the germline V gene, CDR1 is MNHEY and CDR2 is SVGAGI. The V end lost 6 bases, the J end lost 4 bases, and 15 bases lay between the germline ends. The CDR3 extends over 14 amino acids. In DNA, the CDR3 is TGTGCCAGCAGCCTTACGCATGGAGGCACTGAAGCTTTCTTT. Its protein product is CASSLTHGGTEAFF.

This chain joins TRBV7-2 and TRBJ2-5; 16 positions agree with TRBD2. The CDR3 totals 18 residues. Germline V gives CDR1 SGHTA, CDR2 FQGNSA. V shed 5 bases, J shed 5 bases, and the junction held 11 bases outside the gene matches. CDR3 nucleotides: TGTGCCAGCAGCCCGGGACTAGCGGGGGGGGCCGACAAGGAGACCCAGTACTTC. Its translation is CASSPGLAGGADKETQYF.

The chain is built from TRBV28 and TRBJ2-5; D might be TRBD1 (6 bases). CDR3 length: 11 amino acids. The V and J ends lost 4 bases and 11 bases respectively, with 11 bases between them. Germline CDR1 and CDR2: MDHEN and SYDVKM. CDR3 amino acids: CASSSRQEQYF. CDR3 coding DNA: TGTGCCAGCAGTTCCCGACAGGAGCAGTACTTC.

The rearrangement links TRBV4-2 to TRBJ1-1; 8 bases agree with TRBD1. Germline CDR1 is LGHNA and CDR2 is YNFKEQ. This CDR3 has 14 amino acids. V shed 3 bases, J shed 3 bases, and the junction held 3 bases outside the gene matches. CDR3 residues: CASSHHRGDTEAFF. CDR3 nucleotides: TGTGCCAGCAGCCACCACAGGGGGGACACTGAAGCTTTCTTT.

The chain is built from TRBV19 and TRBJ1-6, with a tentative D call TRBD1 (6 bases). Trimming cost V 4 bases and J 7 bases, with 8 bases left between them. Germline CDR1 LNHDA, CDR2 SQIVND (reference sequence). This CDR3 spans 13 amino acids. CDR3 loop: CASSTGQNSPLHF. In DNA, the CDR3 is TGTGCCAGTAGTACGGGACAAAATTCACCCCTCCACTTT.

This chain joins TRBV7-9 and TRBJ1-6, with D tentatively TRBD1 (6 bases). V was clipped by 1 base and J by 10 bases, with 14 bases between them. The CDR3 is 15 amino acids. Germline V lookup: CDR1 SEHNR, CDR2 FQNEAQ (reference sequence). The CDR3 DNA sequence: TGTGCCAGCAGCTTAGTTGGGACAATGACCTCACCCCTCCACTTT. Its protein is CASSLVGTMTSPLHF.

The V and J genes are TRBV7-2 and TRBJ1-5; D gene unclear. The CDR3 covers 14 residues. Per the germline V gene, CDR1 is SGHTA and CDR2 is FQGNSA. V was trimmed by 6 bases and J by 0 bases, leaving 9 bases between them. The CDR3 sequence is CASSLGYSNQPQHF. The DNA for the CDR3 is TGTGCCAGCAGTCTTGGATATAGCAATCAGCCCCAGCATTTT.

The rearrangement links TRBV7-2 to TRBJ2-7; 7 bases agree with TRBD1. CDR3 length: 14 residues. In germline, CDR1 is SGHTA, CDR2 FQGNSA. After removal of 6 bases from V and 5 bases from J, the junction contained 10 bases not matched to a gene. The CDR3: CASRQTGWYDEQYF. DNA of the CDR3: TGTGCCAGCAGGCAGACAGGGTGGTATGACGAGCAGTACTTC. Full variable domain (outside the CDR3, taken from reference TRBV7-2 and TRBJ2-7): GAGVSQSPSNKVTEKGKDVELRCDPISGHTALYWYRQSLGQGLEFLIYFQGNSAPDKSGLPSDRFSAERTGGSVSTLTIQRTQQEDSAVYLCASRQTGWYDEQYFGPGTRLTVT.

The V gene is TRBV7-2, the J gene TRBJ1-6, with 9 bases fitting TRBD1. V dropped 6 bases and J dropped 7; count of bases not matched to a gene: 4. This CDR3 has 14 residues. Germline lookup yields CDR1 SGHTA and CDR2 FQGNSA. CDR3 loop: CASRWTGDNSPLHF. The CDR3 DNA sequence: TGTGCCAGCAGGTGGACAGGGGACAATTCACCCCTCCACTTT.

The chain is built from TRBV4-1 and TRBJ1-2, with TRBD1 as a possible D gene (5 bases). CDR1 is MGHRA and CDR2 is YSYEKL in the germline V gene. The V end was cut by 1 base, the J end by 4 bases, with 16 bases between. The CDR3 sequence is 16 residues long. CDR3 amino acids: CASSQVGEAGVYGYTF. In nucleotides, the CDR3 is TGCGCCAGCAGCCAAGTGGGGGAGGCAGGCGTCTATGGCTACACCTTC.

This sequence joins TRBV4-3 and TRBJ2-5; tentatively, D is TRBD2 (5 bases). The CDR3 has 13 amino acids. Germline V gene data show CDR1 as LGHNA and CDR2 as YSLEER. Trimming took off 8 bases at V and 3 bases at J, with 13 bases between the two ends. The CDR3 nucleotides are TGCGCCAGCGCATCAGACGGGGAAGAGACCCAGTACTTC. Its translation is CASASDGEETQYF.

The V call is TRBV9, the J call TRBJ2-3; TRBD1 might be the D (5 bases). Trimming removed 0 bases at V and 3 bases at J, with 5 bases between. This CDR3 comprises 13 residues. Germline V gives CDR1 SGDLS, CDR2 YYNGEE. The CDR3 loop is CASSVAGTDTQYF. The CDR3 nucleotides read TGTGCCAGCAGCGTAGCAGGGACAGATACGCAGTATTTT.

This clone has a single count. The CDR3 loop reads CASSQDGTRNYGYTF. The CDR3 nucleotides are TGTGCCAGCAGCCAGGATGGTACGCGGAACTATGGCTACACCTTC. V is TRBV4-2 and J is TRBJ1-2; D unresolved. This CDR3 is 15 amino acids long. Trimming pared 3 bases from V and 2 bases from J, leaving 13 bases between. Germline lookup yields CDR1 LGHNA and CDR2 YNFKEQ.

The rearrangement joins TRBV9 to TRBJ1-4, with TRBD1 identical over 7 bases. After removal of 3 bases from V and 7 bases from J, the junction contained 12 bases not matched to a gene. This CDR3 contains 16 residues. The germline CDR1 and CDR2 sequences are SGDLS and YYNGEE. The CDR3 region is CASSGTSGGGGEKLFF. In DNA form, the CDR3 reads TGTGCCAGCAGCGGAACCTCAGGGGGAGGTGGTGAAAAACTGTTTTTT. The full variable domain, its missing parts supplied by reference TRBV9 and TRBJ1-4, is DSGVTQTPKHLITATGQRVTLRCSPRSGDLSVYWYQQSLDQGLQFLIQYYNGEERAKGNILERFSAQQFPDLHSELNLSSLELGDSALYFCASSGTSGGGGEKLFFGSGTQLSVL.

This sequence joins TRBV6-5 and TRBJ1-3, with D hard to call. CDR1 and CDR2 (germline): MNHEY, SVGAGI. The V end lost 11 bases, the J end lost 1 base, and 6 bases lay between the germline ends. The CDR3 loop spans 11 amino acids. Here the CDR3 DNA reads TGTGCCGCTGGGTCTGGAAACACCATATATTTT. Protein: CAAGSGNTIYF.

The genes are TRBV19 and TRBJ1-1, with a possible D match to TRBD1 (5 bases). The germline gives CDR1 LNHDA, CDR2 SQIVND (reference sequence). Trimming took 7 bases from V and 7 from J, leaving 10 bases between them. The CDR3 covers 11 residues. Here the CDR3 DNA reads TGTGCCAGTATGGGGGAGGGTGAAGCTTTCTTT. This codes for CASMGEGEAFF.

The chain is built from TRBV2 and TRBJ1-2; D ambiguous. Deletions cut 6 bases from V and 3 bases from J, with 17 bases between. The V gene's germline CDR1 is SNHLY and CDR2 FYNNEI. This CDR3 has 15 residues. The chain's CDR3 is CASRVGELSYYGYTF. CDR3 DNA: TGTGCCAGCAGGGTTGGAGAGCTCTCATACTATGGCTACACCTTC. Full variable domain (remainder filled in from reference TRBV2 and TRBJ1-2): EPEVTQTPSHQVTQMGQEVILRCVPISNHLYFYWYRQILGQKVEFLVSFYNNEISEKSEIFDDQFSVERPDGSNFTLKIRSTKLEDSAMYFCASRVGELSYYGYTFGSGTRLTVV.

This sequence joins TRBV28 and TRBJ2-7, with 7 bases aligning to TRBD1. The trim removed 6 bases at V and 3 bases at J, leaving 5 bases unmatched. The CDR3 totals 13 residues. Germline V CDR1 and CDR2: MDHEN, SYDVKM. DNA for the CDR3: TGTGCCAGCAGGCGACAGGGCGGCTACGAGCAGTACTTC. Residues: CASRRQGGYEQYF.

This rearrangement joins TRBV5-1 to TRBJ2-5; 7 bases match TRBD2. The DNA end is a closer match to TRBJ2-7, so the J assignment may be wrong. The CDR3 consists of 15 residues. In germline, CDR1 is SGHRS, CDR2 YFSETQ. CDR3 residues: CASSLAASGSYEQYF. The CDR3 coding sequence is TGCGCCAGCAGCTTGGCCGCTAGCGGTTCCTACGAGCAGTACTTC.